Below, 11 T cell receptor beta chains from the same sample are listed, as sequenced in a study of Ad26.COV2.S vaccination and SARS-CoV-2 variants. Treatment in this sample: around 19 received Ad26.COV2.S at low or high dose, single or two shots; 5 received placebo; per-sample allocation not given. It was on day 63 after the first vaccine or placebo injection that samples were taken. Produced via immunoSEQ multiplex PCR; TCRdb's table is partial and in-frame only. This sample carries hundreds of thousands of clones, around 87% of them seen once, and the ten largest clones take around 3%. The starting material was peripheral blood, obtained in a trial of Ad26.COV2.S vaccine versus placebo. These receptors were obtained from a person between 18 and 65 years old who received the Ad26.COV2.S COVID-19 vaccine or a placebo.

The rearrangement links TRBV10-3 to TRBJ1-6, with D tentatively TRBD1 (5 bases). The CDR3 is 17 residues long. V was clipped by 5 bases and J by 5 bases, with 19 bases between them. CDR1 ENHRY and CDR2 SYGVKD come from the germline V gene. The CDR3 spells CAISLTAGTDNNSPLHF. In DNA, the CDR3 is TGTGCCATCAGTTTAACCGCCGGGACCGACAATAATTCACCCCTCCACTTT.

This clone showed up just once. The rearrangement uses TRBV2 and TRBJ2-5; the match to TRBD1 covers 9 bases. Germline V gene lookup returns CDR1 SNHLY and CDR2 FYNNEI. V dropped 6 bases and J dropped 2; count of bases not matched to a gene: 7. The CDR3 is 15 residues long. The CDR3 DNA sequence: TGTGCCAGCAGGGGTGGACAGGGGCGACAAGAGACCCAGTACTTC. It specifies CASRGGQGRQETQYF.

V and J are TRBV5-8 and TRBJ2-2, with D possibly being TRBD2 (5 bases). The V end lost 4 bases, the J end lost 5 bases, and 9 bases lay between the germline ends. The CDR3 has 13 amino acids. The germline V gene has CDR1 SGHTS and CDR2 YDEGEE. CDR3 sequence: CASSGSYTGELFF. As DNA, the CDR3 is TGTGCCAGCAGCGGGAGCTATACCGGGGAGCTGTTTTTT. Based on the CDR3 plus reference TRBV5-8 and TRBJ2-2, the full variable domain is EAGVTQSPTHLIKTRGQQATLRCSPISGHTSVYWYQQALGLGLQFLLWYDEGEERNRGNFPPRFSGRQFPNYSSELNVNALELEDSALYLCASSGSYTGELFFGEGSRLTVL.

The chain is built from TRBV28 and TRBJ2-7, with TRBD2 matching 12 bases. The CDR3 consists of 17 residues. V gave up 2 bases and J gave up 2 bases; unmatched junction bases: 7. Germline loops: CDR1 MDHEN, CDR2 SYDVKM. CDR3 sequence: CASSLLSPSGRAYEQYF. CDR3 sequence (DNA): TGTGCCAGCAGTTTACTCTCCCCTAGCGGGAGGGCCTACGAGCAGTACTTC.

The CDR3 reads CASSPGQGSYGYTF. CDR3 coding DNA: TGCGCCAGCAGCCCCGGACAGGGTAGCTATGGCTACACCTTC. The V and J genes are TRBV5-1 and TRBJ1-2, with TRBD1 matching over 8 bases. The germline CDR1 and CDR2 sequences are SGHRS and YFSETQ. The CDR3 loop spans 14 amino acids. J was trimmed by 4 bases and V by 4 bases; bases with no gene match: 6. The variable domain in full, with the rest retrieved from reference TRBV5-1 and TRBJ1-2, is KAGVTQTPRYLIKTRGQQVTLSCSPISGHRSVSWYQQTPGQGLQFLFEYFSETQRNKGNFPGRFSGRQFSNSRSEMNVSTLELGDSALYLCASSPGQGSYGYTFGSGTRLTVV.

The table lists this clone with a count of one. The chain has TRBV7-2 and TRBJ2-3; 8 nucleotides align to TRBD1. Trimming at V came to 5 bases and at J to 4 bases, leaving 11 bases not matched to a gene. Germline CDR1 and CDR2: SGHTA and FQGNSA. The CDR3 has 16 amino acids. The CDR3 DNA follows: TGTGCCAGCAGCGCCCAGGGGGCGCTCACCGCAGATACGCAGTATTTT. This encodes CASSAQGALTADTQYF.

This chain connects TRBV27 to TRBJ1-2; no definite D call. CDR3 length equals 13 residues. Between the trimmed V and J ends, which lost 3 bases and 1 base, there was a span of 6 bases. Germline V gene sequence: CDR1 MNHEY, CDR2 SMNVEV (reference sequence). The CDR3 loop reads CASSFGINYGYTF. In DNA form, the CDR3 reads TGTGCCAGCAGTTTTGGGATTAACTATGGCTACACCTTC.

V and J are TRBV27 and TRBJ2-7; D is perhaps TRBD1 (5 bases). Trimming left V 3 bases short and J 0 bases short, with 12 bases between. The CDR3 runs to 15 residues. The V gene's germline CDR1 is MNHEY and CDR2 SMNVEV (reference sequence). In DNA, the CDR3 is TGTGCCAGCAGTTTGTCAGGGCCCTTCTCCTACGAGCAGTACTTC. Its protein is CASSLSGPFSYEQYF.

J is TRBJ2-7 and V is TRBV5-1, with TRBD2 as a possible D gene (6 bases). Deletions cut 4 bases from V and 7 bases from J, with 27 bases between. Germline lookup yields CDR1 SGHRS and CDR2 YFSETQ. The CDR3 contains 17 residues. The CDR3 region is CASSRRPGLVRDGEQYF. The CDR3 DNA is TGCGCCAGCAGCCGACGTCCGGGACTGGTTCGTGATGGGGAGCAGTACTTC.

CDR3 residues: CASSFQGGQPQHF. The DNA of the CDR3 is TGTGCCAGCAGCTTTCAGGGCGGTCAGCCCCAGCATTTT. The chain couples TRBV7-9 to TRBJ1-5, with a tentative D call TRBD1 (5 bases). Germline assignment: CDR1 SEHNR and CDR2 FQNEAQ (reference sequence). Trimming took off 3 bases at V and 6 bases at J, with 9 bases between the two ends. This CDR3 has 13 amino acids.

The chain recombines TRBV7-2 with TRBJ1-5; 10 bases are a match to TRBD1. Per germline, CDR1 SGHTA and CDR2 FQGNSA. CDR3 length: 15 residues. V was pared by 5 bases and J by 6 bases, with 7 bases of the junction left unmatched. The CDR3 spells CASSGGTGVGQPQHF. The CDR3 region has the DNA TGTGCCAGCAGCGGCGGGACAGGGGTTGGTCAGCCCCAGCATTTT.